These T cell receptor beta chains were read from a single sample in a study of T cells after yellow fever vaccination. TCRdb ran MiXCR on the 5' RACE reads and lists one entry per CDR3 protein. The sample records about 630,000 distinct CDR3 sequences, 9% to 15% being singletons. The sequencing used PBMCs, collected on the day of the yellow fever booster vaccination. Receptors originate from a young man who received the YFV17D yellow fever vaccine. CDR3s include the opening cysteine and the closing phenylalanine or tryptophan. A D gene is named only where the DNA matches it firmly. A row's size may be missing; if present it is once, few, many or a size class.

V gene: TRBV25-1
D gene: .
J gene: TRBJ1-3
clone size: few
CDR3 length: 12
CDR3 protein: CASSEGSYTIYF
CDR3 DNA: TGTGCCAGCAGTGAAGGGTCTTACACCATATATTTT

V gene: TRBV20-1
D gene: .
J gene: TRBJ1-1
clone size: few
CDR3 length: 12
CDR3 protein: CSVMALNTEAFF
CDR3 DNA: TGCAGTGTGATGGCTCTGAACACTGAAGCTTTCTTT

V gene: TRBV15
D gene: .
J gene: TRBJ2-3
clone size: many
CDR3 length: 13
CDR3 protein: CATSRAITDTQYF
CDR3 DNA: TGTGCCACCAGCAGAGCGATTACCGATACGCAGTATTTT

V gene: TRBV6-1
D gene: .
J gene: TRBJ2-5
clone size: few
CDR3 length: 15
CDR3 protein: CATKEGGRRKETQYF
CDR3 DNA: TGTGCCACAAAAGAGGGGGGGAGGCGGAAAGAGACCCAGTACTTC

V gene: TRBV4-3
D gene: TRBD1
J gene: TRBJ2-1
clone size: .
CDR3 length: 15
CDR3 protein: CASSIRDRGLGEQFF
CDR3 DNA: TGCGCCAGCAGCATCCGGGACAGGGGGCTAGGTGAGCAGTTCTTC

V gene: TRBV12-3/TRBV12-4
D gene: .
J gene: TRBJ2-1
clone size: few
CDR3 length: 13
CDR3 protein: CASRNIGSYEQFF
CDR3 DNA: TGTGCCAGCAGAAATATAGGGTCCTATGAGCAGTTCTTC

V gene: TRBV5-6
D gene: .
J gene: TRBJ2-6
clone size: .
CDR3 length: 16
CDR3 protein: CASSPARGPGANVLTF
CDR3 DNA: TGTGCCAGCAGTCCCGCAAGGGGACCTGGGGCCAACGTCCTGACTTTC

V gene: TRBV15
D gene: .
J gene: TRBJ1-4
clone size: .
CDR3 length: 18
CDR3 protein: CATSNTALGGATNEKLFF
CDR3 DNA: TGTGCCACCAGCAACACCGCCCTGGGGGGGGCGACTAATGAAAAACTGTTTTTT

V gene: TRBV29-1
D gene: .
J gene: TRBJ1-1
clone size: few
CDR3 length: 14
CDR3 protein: CSAGGGRGANEAFF
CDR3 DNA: TGCAGCGCCGGGGGCGGTCGGGGGGCGAATGAAGCTTTCTTT

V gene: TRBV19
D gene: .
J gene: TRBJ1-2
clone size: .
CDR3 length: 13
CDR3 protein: CASRTGPSGPRTF
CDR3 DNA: TGTGCCAGCAGAACTGGGCCTTCAGGGCCCCGCACCTTC

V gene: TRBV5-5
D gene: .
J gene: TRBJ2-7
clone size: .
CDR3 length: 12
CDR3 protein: CASSTTDYEQYF
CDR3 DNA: TGTGCCAGCAGCACGACAGACTACGAGCAGTACTTC

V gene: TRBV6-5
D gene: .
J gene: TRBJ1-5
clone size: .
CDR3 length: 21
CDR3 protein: CASRVNPNSQPWTVTHQPQHF
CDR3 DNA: TGTGCCAGCAGAGTCAACCCGAACTCCCAGCCTTGGACTGTTACTCATCAGCCCCAGCATTTT

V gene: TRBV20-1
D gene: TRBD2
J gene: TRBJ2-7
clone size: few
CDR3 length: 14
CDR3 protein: CSARDPSGRYEQYF
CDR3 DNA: TGCAGTGCTAGAGATCCCAGCGGGAGGTACGAGCAGTACTTC

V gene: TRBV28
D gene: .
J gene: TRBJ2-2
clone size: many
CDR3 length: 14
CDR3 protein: CASTFDRRYGELFF
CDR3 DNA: TGTGCCAGCACCTTCGACAGGCGATACGGGGAGCTGTTTTTT

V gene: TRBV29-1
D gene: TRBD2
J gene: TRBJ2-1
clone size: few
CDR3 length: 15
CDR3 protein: CSVEAGSSGNNEQFF
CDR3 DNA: TGCAGCGTTGAAGCGGGGTCTAGCGGGAACAATGAGCAGTTCTTC

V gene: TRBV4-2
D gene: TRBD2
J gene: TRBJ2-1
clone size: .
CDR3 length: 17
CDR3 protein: CASSQGFPGLADNEQFF
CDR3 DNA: TGTGCCAGCAGCCAAGGGTTCCCAGGACTAGCGGACAATGAGCAGTTCTTC

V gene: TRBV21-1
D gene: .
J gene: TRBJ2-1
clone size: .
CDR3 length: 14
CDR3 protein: CASGYRDTNNEQFF
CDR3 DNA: TGTGCCAGCGGTTACCGGGACACAAACAATGAGCAGTTCTTC